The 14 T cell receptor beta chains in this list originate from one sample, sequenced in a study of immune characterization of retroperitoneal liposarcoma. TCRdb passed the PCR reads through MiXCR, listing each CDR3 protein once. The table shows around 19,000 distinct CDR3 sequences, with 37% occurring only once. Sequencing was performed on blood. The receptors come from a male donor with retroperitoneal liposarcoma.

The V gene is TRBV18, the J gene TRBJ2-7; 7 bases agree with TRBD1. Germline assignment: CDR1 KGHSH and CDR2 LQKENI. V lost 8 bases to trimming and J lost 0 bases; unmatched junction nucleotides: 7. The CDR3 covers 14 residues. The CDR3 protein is CASRQGQTSYEQYF. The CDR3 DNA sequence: TGTGCCAGCCGGCAGGGACAGACCTCCTACGAGCAGTACTTC.

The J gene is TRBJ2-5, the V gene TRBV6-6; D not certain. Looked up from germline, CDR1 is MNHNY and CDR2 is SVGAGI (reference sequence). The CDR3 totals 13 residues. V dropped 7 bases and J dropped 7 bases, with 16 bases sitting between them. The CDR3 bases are TGTGCCAGCATCTTGGACGGGTCCGGGACCCAGTACTTC. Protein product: CASILDGSGTQYF.

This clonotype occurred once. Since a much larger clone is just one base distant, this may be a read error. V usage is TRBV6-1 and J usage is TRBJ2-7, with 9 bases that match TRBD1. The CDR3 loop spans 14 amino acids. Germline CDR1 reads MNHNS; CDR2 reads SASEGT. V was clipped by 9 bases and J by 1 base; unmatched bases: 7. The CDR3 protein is CARGADRGSYEQYF. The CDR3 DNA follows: TGTGCCAGGGGAGCGGACAGGGGATCCTACGAGCAGTACTTC.

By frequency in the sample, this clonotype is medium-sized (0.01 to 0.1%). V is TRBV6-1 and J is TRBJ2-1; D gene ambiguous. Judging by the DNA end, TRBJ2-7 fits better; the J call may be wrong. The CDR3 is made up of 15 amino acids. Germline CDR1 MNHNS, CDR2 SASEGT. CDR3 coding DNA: TGTGCCAGCAGTCCCCGGGTCGGATACTCCTACGAGCAGTACTTC. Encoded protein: CASSPRVGYSYEQYF.

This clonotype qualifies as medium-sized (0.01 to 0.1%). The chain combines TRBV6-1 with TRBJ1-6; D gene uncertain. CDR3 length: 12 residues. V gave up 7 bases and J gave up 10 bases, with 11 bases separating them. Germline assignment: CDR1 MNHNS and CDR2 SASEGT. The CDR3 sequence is CASTELPSPLHF. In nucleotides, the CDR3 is TGTGCCAGCACCGAACTCCCCTCACCCCTCCACTTT.

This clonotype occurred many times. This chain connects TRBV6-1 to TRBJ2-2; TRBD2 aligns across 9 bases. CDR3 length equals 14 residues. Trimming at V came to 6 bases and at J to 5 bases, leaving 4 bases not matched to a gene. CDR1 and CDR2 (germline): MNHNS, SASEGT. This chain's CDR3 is CASRGAGGTGELFF. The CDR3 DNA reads TGTGCCAGCAGGGGAGCGGGGGGAACCGGGGAGCTGTTTTTT.

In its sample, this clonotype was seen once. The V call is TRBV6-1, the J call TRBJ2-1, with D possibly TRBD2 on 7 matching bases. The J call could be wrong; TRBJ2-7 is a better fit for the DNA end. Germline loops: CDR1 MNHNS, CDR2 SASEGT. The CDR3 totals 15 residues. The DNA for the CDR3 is TGTGCCAGCAGTGAAGGCGGGGGCTCCACCTACGAGCAGTACTTC. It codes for CASSEGGGSTYEQYF.

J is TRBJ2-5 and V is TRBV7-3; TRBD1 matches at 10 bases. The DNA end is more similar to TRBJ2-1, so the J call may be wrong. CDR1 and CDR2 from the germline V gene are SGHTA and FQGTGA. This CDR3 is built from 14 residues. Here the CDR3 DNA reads TGTGCCAGCAGCCTGACAGGGGGCTACTACGAGCAGTTCTTC. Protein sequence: CASSLTGGYYEQFF.

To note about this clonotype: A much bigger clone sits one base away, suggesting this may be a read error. This chain's CDR3 is CASSRTGGVGEKLFF. The CDR3 nucleotides read TGTGCCAGCTCGAGGACAGGGGGCGTGGGTGAAAAACTGTTTTTT. This rearrangement joins TRBV6-1 to TRBJ1-4; 11 nucleotides agree with TRBD1. The CDR3 consists of 15 residues. Germline-derived CDR1 and CDR2 are MNHNS and SASEGT. The trim removed 8 bases at V and 7 bases at J, leaving 9 bases unmatched.

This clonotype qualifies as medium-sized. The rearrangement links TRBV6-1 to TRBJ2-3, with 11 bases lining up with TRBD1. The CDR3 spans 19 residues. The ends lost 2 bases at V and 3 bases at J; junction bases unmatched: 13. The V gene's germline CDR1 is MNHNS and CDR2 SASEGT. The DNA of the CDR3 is TGTGCCAGCAGTGAACTAAGTTCCCCGGGACAGGGGGTGACAGATACGCAGTATTTT. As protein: CASSELSSPGQGVTDTQYF.

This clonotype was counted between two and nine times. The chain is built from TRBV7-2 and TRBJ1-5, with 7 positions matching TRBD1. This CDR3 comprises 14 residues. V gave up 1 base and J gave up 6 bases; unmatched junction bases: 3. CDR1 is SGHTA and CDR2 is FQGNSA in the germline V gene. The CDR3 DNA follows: TGTGCCAGCAGCTTAGGTCACAGGGGTCAGCCCCAGCATTTT. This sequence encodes CASSLGHRGQPQHF.

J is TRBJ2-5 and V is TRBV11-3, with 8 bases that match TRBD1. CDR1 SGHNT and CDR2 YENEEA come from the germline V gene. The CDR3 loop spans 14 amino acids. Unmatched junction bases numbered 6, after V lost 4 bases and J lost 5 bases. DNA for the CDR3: TGTGCCAGCAGCTCTGGACAGGGTCGGGAGACCCAGTACTTC. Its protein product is CASSSGQGRETQYF.

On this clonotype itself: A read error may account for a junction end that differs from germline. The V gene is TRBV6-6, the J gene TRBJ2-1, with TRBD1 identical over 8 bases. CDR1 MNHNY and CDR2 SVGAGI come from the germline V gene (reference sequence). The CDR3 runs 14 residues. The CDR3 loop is CASSKTGEGYEQCF. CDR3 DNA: TGTGCCAGCAGCAAGACAGGGGAAGGATACGAGCAGTGCTTC.

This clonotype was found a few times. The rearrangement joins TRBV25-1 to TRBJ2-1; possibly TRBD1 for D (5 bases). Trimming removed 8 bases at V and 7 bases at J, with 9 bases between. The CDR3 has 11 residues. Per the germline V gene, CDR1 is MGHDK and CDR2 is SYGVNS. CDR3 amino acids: CASARTNEQFF. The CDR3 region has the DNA TGTGCCAGCGCTCGGACAAATGAGCAGTTCTTC. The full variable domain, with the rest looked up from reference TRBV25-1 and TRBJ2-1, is EADIYQTPRYLVIGTGKKITLECSQTMGHDKMYWYQQDPGMELHLIHYSYGVNSTEKGDLSSESTVSRIRTEHFPLTLESARPSHTSQYLCASARTNEQFFGPGTRLTVL.